The 5 T cell receptor beta chains presented below share a single source sample, sequenced in a study of vaccination and CD4 T cells after COVID-19. TCRdb recomputed calls from the PCR reads with MiXCR, one row per CDR3 protein. Of about 21,000 distinct CDR3 sequences in the sample, more than 45% were seen once. Sequenced material: CD4+ T cells from blood, taken before SARS-CoV-2 vaccination. The receptor source for this set is a human donor who had recovered from COVID-19.

This clonotype was counted between two and nine times. The chain has TRBV6-1 and TRBJ1-5; 9 positions agree with TRBD1. The germline gives CDR1 MNHNS, CDR2 SASEGT. J lost 6 bases, V lost 5 bases, and 14 bases had no gene match. The CDR3 loop spans 17 amino acids. The CDR3 region is CASSPYSNRGQGQPQHF. The CDR3 DNA reads TGTGCCAGCAGTCCTTACAGTAACAGGGGGCAAGGTCAGCCCCAGCATTTT.

This clonotype has a single count. The rearrangement uses TRBV20-1 and TRBJ2-7; the D gene is possibly TRBD2 (6 bases). This CDR3 has 14 amino acids. V was clipped by 3 bases and J by 7 bases, with 19 bases between them. CDR1 and CDR2 (germline): DFQATT, SNEGSKA (reference sequence). The CDR3 DNA sequence: TGCAGTGCTAGTACCCCGGGACTCCCCAGGGAGCAGTACTTC. Encoded protein: CSASTPGLPREQYF.

V gene TRBV7-2 combines with J gene TRBJ1-5; D unclear. With 2 bases removed from V and 1 base from J, the gap between germline ends came to 15 bases. Germline V gene lookup returns CDR1 SGHTA and CDR2 FQGNSA. The CDR3 is 17 residues long. CDR3 nucleotides: TGTGCCAGCAGCTTAACATCTGCGAGGGTGAGCAATCAGCCCCAGCATTTT. Its translation: CASSLTSARVSNQPQHF.

The chain couples TRBV12-3 or TRBV12-4 to TRBJ1-6; TRBD1 aligns across 7 bases. V shed 5 bases and J 6 bases; nucleotides not matched to a gene: 4. The CDR3 length is 14 residues. The CDR3 reads CASSPRQGNSPLHF. DNA of the CDR3: TGTGCCAGCAGTCCCAGACAGGGTAATTCACCCCTCCACTTT.

The chain carries TRBV7-2 and TRBJ2-1; weak D call: TRBD2 (6 bases). The CDR3 is 15 residues long. V was pared by 5 bases and J by 4 bases, with 15 bases between. The V gene's germline CDR1 is SGHTA and CDR2 FQGNSA. CDR3 sequence reads: CASSLGLAGYNEQFF. The CDR3 DNA is TGTGCCAGCAGCCTGGGGCTGGCGGGATACAATGAGCAGTTCTTC.